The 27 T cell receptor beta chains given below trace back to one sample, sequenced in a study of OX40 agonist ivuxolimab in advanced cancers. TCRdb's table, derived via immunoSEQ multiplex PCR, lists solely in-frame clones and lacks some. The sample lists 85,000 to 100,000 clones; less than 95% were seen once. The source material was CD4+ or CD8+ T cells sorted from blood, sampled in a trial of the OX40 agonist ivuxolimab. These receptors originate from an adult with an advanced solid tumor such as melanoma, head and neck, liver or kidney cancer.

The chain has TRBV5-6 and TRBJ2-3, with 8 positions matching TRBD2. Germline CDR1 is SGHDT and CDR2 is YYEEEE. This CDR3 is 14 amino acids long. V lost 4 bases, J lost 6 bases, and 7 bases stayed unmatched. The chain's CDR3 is CASSLERESDTQYF. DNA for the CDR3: TGTGCCAGCAGCCTTGAGCGGGAGAGCGATACGCAGTATTTT.

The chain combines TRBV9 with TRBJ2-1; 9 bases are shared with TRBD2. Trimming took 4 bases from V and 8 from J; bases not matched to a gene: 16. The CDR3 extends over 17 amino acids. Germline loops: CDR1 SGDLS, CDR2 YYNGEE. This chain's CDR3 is CASSPRPSGGGAHEQFF. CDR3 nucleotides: TGTGCCAGCAGCCCCCGCCCGTCGGGCGGGGGGGCCCATGAGCAGTTCTTC.

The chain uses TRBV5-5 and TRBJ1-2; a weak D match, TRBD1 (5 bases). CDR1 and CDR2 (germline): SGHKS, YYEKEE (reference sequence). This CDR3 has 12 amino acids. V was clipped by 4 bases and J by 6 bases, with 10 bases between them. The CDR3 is CASSLTTDGYTF. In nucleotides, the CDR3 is TGTGCCAGCAGCCTCACGACAGATGGCTACACCTTC.

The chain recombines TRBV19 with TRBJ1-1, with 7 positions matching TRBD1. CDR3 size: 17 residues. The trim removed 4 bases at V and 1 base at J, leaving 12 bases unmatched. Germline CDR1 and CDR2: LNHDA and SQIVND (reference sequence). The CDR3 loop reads CASSNPYRTGSNTEAFF. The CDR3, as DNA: TGTGCCAGTAGTAACCCTTACCGGACAGGCTCGAACACTGAAGCTTTCTTT.

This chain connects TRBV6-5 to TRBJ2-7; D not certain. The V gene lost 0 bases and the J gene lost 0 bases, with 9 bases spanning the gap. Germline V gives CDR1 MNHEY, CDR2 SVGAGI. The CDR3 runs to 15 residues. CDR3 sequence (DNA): TGTGCCAGCAGTTACTCAAGGCAGAGCTCCTACGAGCAGTACTTC. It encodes CASSYSRQSSYEQYF.

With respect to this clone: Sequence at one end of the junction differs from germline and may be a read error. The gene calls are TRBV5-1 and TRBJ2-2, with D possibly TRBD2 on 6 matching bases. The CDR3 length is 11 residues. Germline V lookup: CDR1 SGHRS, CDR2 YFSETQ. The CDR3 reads CASSLGGELLF. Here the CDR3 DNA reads TGCGCCAGCAGCTTGGGCGGGGAGCTGCTTTTT.

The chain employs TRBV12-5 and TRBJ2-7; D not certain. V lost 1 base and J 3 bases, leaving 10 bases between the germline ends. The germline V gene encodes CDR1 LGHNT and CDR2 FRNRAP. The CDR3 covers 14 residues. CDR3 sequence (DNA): TGTGCTAGTGGTTTGGGTTCGATAGGCTACGAGCAGTACTTC. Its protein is CASGLGSIGYEQYF.

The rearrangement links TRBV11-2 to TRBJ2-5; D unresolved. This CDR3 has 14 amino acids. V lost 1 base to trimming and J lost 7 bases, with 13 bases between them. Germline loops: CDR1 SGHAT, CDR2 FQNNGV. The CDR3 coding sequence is TGTGCCAGCAGCTTAGGACACGGGTCGGCGACCCAGTACTTC. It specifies CASSLGHGSATQYF. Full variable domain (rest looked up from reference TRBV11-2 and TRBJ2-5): EAGVAQSPRYKIIEKRQSVAFWCNPISGHATLYWYQQILGQGPKLLIQFQNNGVVDDSQLPKDRFSAERLKGVDSTLKIQPAKLEDSAVYLCASSLGHGSATQYFGPGTRLLVL.

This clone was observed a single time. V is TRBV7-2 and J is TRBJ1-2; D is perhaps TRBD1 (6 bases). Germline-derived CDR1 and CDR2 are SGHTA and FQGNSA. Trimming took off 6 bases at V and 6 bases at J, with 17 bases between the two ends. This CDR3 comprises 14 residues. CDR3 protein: CASREQGRLNGYTF. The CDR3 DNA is TGTGCCAGCAGAGAACAGGGACGCCTGAATGGCTACACCTTC.

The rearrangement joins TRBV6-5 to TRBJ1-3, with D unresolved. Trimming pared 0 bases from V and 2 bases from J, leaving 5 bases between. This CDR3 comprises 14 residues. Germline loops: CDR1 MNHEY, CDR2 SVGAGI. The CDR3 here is CASSYSPTGNTIYF. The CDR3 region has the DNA TGTGCCAGCAGTTACTCGCCCACTGGAAACACCATATATTTT.

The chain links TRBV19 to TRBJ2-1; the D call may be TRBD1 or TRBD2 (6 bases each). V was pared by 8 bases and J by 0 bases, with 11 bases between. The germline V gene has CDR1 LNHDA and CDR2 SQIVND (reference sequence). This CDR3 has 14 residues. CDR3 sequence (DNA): TGTGCCAGTGGAGGGGGTCTCTCCTACAATGAGCAGTTCTTC. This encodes CASGGGLSYNEQFF.

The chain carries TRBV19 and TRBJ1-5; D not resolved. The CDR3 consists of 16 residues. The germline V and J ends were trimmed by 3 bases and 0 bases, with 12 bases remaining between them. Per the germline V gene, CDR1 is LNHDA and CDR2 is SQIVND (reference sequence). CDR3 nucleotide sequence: TGTGCCAGTAGTATGGTGAGCGGTAATAGCAATCAGCCCCAGCATTTT. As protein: CASSMVSGNSNQPQHF.

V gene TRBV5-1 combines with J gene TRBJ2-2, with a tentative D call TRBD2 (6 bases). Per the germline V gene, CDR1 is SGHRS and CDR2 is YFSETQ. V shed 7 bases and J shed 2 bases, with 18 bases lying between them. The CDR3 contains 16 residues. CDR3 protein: CASVPAGTPNTGELFF. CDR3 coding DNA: TGCGCCAGCGTTCCCGCCGGGACTCCAAACACCGGGGAGCTGTTTTTT.

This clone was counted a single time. The CDR3 coding sequence is TGTGCCAGCAGTTTTTACGAGACAAGGAGCAATCAGCCCCAGCATTTT. It yields the protein CASSFYETRSNQPQHF. J is TRBJ1-5 and V is TRBV2; no clear D. The germline CDR1 and CDR2 sequences are SNHLY and FYNNEI. This CDR3 spans 16 amino acids. Trimming pared 5 bases from V and 1 base from J, leaving 15 bases between.

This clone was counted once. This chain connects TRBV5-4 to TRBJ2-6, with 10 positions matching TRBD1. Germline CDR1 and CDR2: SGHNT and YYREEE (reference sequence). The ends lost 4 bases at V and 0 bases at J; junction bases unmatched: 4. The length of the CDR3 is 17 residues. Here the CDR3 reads CASSPGQGRSGANVLTF. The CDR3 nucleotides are TGTGCCAGCAGCCCGGGACAGGGGCGCTCTGGGGCCAACGTCCTGACTTTC.

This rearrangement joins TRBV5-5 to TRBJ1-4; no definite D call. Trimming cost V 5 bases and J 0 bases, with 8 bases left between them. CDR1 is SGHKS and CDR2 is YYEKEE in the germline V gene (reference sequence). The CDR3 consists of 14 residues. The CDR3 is CASRYGATNEKLFF. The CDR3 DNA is TGTGCCAGCAGATACGGTGCAACTAATGAAAAACTGTTTTTT.

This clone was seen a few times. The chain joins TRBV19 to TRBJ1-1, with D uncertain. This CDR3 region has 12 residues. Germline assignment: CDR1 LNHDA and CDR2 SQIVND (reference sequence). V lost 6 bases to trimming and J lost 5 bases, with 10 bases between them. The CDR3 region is CASRGGRTEAFF. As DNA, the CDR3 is TGTGCCAGTAGAGGAGGGCGTACTGAAGCTTTCTTT.

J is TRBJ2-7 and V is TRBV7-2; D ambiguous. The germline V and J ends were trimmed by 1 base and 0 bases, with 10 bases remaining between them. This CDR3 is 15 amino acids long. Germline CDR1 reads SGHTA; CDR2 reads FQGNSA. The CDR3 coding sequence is TGTGCCAGCAGCTTAGGACGCGGCTCCTCCTACGAGCAGTACTTC. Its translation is CASSLGRGSSYEQYF. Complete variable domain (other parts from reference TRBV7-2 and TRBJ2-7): GAGVSQSPSNKVTEKGKDVELRCDPISGHTALYWYRQSLGQGLEFLIYFQGNSAPDKSGLPSDRFSAERTGGSVSTLTIQRTQQEDSAVYLCASSLGRGSSYEQYFGPGTRLTVT.

In DNA, the CDR3 is TGCGCCAGCACGGGGGGGGGCTCGGACAATGAGCAGTTCTTC. Residues: CASTGGGSDNEQFF. The chain employs TRBV10-2 and TRBJ2-1, with 8 positions matching TRBD2. The CDR3 runs 14 residues. In germline, CDR1 is WSHSY, CDR2 SAAADI. V trimming: 7 bases; J trimming: 5 bases; junction bases outside the gene matches: 7.

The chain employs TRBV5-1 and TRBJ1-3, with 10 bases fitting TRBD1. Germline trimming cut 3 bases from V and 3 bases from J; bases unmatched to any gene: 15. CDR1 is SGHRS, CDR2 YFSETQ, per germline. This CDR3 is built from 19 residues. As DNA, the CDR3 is TGCGCCAGCAGCTCGAAAAGACAGGGGGCGGCTTCCTATGGAAACACCATATATTTT. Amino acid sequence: CASSSKRQGAASYGNTIYF.

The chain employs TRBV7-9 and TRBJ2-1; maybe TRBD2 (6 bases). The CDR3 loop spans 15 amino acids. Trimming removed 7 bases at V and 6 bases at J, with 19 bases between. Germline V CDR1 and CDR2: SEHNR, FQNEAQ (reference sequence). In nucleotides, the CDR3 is TGTGCCAGCAATCCCACTAGCTTAACGGTCAATGAGCAGTTCTTC. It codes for CASNPTSLTVNEQFF. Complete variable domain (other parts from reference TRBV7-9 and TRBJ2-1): DTGVSQNPRHKITKRGQNVTFRCDPISEHNRLYWYRQTLGQGPEFLTYFQNEAQLEKSRLLSDRFSAERPKGSFSTLEIQRTEQGDSAMYLCASNPTSLTVNEQFFGPGTRLTVL.

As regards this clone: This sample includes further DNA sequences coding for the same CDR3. CDR3 amino acids: CASSLKPGQYSNQPQHF. The CDR3 DNA sequence: TGTGCCAGCAGCTTAAAACCGGGACAGTATAGCAATCAGCCCCAGCATTTT. The chain carries TRBV7-2 and TRBJ1-5, with 7 bases that match TRBD1. Germline trimming cut 2 bases from V and 0 bases from J; bases unmatched to any gene: 7. CDR3 length: 17 amino acids. Germline V lookup: CDR1 SGHTA, CDR2 FQGNSA.

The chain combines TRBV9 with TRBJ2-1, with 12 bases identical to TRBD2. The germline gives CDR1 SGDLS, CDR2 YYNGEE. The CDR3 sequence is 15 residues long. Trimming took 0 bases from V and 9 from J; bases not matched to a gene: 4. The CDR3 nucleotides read TGTGCCAGCAGCGTAGCTAGCGGGAGGGCCGCTGAGCAGTTCTTC. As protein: CASSVASGRAAEQFF.

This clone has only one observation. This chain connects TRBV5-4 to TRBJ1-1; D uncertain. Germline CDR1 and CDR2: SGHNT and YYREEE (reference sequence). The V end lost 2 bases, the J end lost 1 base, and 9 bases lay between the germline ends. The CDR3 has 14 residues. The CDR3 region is CASSFGPANTEAFF. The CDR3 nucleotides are TGTGCCAGCAGCTTCGGCCCAGCGAACACTGAAGCTTTCTTT.

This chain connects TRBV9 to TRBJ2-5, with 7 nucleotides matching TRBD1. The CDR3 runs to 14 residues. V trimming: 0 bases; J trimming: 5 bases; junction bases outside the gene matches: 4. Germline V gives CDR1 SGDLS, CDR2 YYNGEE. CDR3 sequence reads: CASSVATGLETQYF. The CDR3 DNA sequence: TGTGCCAGCAGCGTAGCGACAGGGTTGGAGACCCAGTACTTC.

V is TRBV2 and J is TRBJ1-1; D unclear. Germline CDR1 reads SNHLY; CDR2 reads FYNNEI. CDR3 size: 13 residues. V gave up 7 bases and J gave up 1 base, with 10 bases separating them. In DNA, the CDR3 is TGTGCCAGCAACGGGCAGCCGAACACTGAAGCTTTCTTT. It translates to CASNGQPNTEAFF.

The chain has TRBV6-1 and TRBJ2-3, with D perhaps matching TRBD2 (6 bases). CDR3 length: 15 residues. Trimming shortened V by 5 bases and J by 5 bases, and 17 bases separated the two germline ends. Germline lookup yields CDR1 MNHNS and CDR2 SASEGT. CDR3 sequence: CASSFRLATRDTQYF. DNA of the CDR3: TGTGCCAGCAGTTTCCGTCTAGCGACCCGAGATACGCAGTATTTT.